This T cell receptor (beta chain) was recorded in a study of blood T cell repertoires in COVID-19. Study details: Specimens from acute and convalescent COVID-19 originated in the United States, Italy and Spain.

Germline-derived CDR1 and CDR2 are SGHAT and FQNNGV. This CDR3 region has 14 residues. Losses at the gene ends were 10 bases for V and 1 base for J; bases not matched to a gene: 8. Original handling: Nucleated cell counts were estimated from reference gene primer amplification. Produced via immunoSEQ multiplex PCR; TCRdb's table is partial and in-frame only. That table supplies the V and J calls and clone size; D and trimming were determined from the DNA. The sample includes 150,000 to 200,000 clones, roughly 80% of them seen just once. The sequence was collected from a woman aged 60-75 years who had recovered from COVID-19. Sequenced: PBMCs or T cells enriched from blood (not recorded which). The V call is TRBV11-2, the J call TRBJ2-3, with 7 bases aligning to TRBD2. The CDR3 DNA is TGTGCCATCCAACTAGCGCCAGGCACAGATACGCAGTATTTT. Protein product: CAIQLAPGTDTQYF.